A selection of T cell receptor beta chains follows, all from one sample in a study of cytomegalovirus exposure and HLA in healthy donors. TCRdb's copy holds only in-frame clones and misses some; the assay was immunoSEQ multiplex PCR. The sample has more than 95,000 clones; 65% to 75% are singletons. Sequencing used PBMCs. These receptors all come from a woman aged 45-65 years in good health and CMV-seropositive. CDR3s include the opening cysteine and the closing phenylalanine or tryptophan. D genes are given only for firm matches. Expanded clones are given a class, and other clones once, few, many or no size at all.

TRBV7-9	.	TRBJ2-1	TRBD2	15	TGTGCCAGCAGCTTAACTAGCGGGGGGGCCGATGAGCAGTTCTTC	CASSLTSGGADEQFF
TRBV4-1	once	TRBJ2-7	.	13	TGCGCCAGCAGCCACGACAGAGGCTACGAGCAGTACTTC	CASSHDRGYEQYF
TRBV19	.	TRBJ1-3	.	16	TGTGCCAGTAGTAACGACAGAGCATTCTCTGGAAACACCATATATTTT	CASSNDRAFSGNTIYF
TRBV25-1	few	TRBJ2-1	TRBD2	16	TGTGCCAGCAGTGAATTCAGGACTAGCGTCTACAATGAGCAGTTCTTC	CASSEFRTSVYNEQFF
TRBV5-8	.	TRBJ2-5	TRBD1	15	TGTGCCAGCAGCTTCAGGGGTACAGGGGTGGAGACCCAGTACTTC	CASSFRGTGVETQYF
TRBV7-9	few	TRBJ1-2	.	15	TGTGCCAGCAGCAAAGGCGGGGGGCGCGTCGATGGCTACACCTTC	CASSKGGGRVDGYTF
TRBV6-1	.	TRBJ1-3	.	14	TGTGCCAGCACCTCAGTGCTCTCTGGAAACACCATATATTTT	CASTSVLSGNTIYF
TRBV11-3	once	TRBJ2-1	TRBD2	16	TGTGCCAGCAGCGCCAGGACTAGCGAATCCTACAATGAGCAGTTCTTC	CASSARTSESYNEQFF
TRBV27	few	TRBJ1-6	.	15	TGTGCCAGCAGTTTAATGTCAGGGGTAAATTCACCCCTCCACTTT	CASSLMSGVNSPLHF
TRBV5-1	.	TRBJ2-7	.	15	TGCGCCAGCAGCTTGCAGTCTGGCAGGTTCGACGAGCAGTACTTC	CASSLQSGRFDEQYF
TRBV4-1	.	TRBJ1-2	.	14	TGCGCCAGCAGCCAAGTCTTCTCCCAGGATGGCTACACCTTC	CASSQVFSQDGYTF
TRBV15	.	TRBJ2-5	.	18	TGTGCCACCAGCAGAGAGAGGCAGGGTTGGGGATCGGGAGAGACCCAGTACTTC	CATSRERQGWGSGETQYF
TRBV9	.	TRBJ2-2	TRBD2	15	TGTGCCAGCAGCGTATGGGGGGGGTCGGTCGGGGAGCTGTTTTTT	CASSVWGGSVGELFF
TRBV7-9	few	TRBJ1-3	.	13	TGTGCCAGCAGCAATCGCGGGGGAAACACCATATATTTT	CASSNRGGNTIYF
TRBV30	.	TRBJ2-1	TRBD2	14	TGTGCCTGGAGTGGACTAGCGGGGGGGGATGAGCAGTTCTTC	CAWSGLAGGDEQFF
TRBV27	once	TRBJ1-2	TRBD1	13	TGTGCCAGCAGTCGGACAGGGGGTGAGGGCTACACCTTC	CASSRTGGEGYTF
TRBV5-1	.	TRBJ2-7	.	14	TGCGCCAGCAGCGGAGGGTCTACCTCCTACGAGCAGTACTTC	CASSGGSTSYEQYF
TRBV7-9	few	TRBJ1-2	.	13	TGTGCCAGCAGCGACACGGTTTCCTATGGCTACACCTTC	CASSDTVSYGYTF
TRBV5-4	.	TRBJ2-3	.	15	TGTGCCAGCAGCCATACAGGGACGAGGGGAGATACGCAGTATTTT	CASSHTGTRGDTQYF